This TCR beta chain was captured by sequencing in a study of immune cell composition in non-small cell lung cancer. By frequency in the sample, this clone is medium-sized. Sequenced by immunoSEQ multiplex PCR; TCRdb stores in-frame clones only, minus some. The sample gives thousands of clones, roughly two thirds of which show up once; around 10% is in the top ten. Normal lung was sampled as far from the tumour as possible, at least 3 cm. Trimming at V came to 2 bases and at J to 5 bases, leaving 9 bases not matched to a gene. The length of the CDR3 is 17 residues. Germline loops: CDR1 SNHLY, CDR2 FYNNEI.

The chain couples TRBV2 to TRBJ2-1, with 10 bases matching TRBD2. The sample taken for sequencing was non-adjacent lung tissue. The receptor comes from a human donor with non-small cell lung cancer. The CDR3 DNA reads TGTGCCAGCAGTGAATTGCTGGCGAGCGGGGGGGACAATGAGCAGTTCTTC. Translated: CASSELLASGGDNEQFF.